A single sample gave rise to the 11 T cell receptor beta chains below, sequenced in a study of blood T cell repertoires in COVID-19. Using immunoSEQ multiplex PCR, the repertoire was profiled, and TCRdb retains in-frame clones only, with some absent. In the table there are 400,000 to 550,000 clones, 87% of which are singletons. The specimen sequenced was PBMCs or T cells enriched from blood (not recorded which). Every receptor here comes from a woman aged 18-30 years with acute COVID-19.

The chain combines TRBV7-8 with TRBJ2-5; D gene unclear. The CDR3 is 13 amino acids. Deletions cut 2 bases from V and 5 bases from J, with 9 bases between. The germline V gene encodes CDR1 SGHVS and CDR2 FQNEAQ. The CDR3 sequence: CASSLSSWETQYF. The CDR3 DNA sequence: TGTGCCAGCAGCTTATCGAGTTGGGAGACCCAGTACTTC.

This clone appeared a few times. The rearrangement links TRBV27 to TRBJ1-5; the match to TRBD1 covers 7 bases. The CDR3 totals 15 residues. V lost 3 bases, J lost 6 bases, and 8 bases stayed unmatched. Germline V gene sequence: CDR1 MNHEY, CDR2 SMNVEV (reference sequence). The CDR3 spells CASSLRGHIGQPQHF. The DNA of the CDR3 is TGTGCCAGCAGTTTGAGGGGGCATATCGGTCAGCCCCAGCATTTT.

This chain's CDR3 is CASSIPREPPLHF. The CDR3 DNA reads TGTGCCAGTAGTATCCCCAGGGAACCACCCCTCCACTTT. The J gene is TRBJ1-6, the V gene TRBV19; possibly TRBD1 for D (5 bases). Germline V gene lookup returns CDR1 LNHDA and CDR2 SQIVND (reference sequence). CDR3 length equals 13 residues. With 3 bases removed from V and 11 bases from J, the gap between germline ends came to 11 bases. The full variable domain, rest sourced from reference TRBV19 and TRBJ1-6, is DGGITQSPKYLFRKEGQNVTLSCEQNLNHDAMYWYRQDPGQGLRLIYYSQIVNDFQKGDIAEGYSVSREKKESFPLTVTSAQKNPTAFYLCASSIPREPPLHFGNGTRLTVT.

This chain joins TRBV7-9 and TRBJ2-7; a weak D match, TRBD1 (6 bases). Germline V gene sequence: CDR1 SEHNR, CDR2 FQNEAQ (reference sequence). The V end lost 1 base, the J end lost 5 bases, and 9 bases lay between the germline ends. The CDR3 is made up of 13 amino acids. The CDR3 loop reads CASSLDRDHEQYF. As DNA, the CDR3 is TGTGCCAGCAGCTTAGACAGGGACCACGAGCAGTACTTC.

The CDR3 reads CSVQGEAEAFF. The CDR3 DNA sequence: TGCAGCGTTCAGGGTGAGGCTGAAGCTTTCTTT. The V call is TRBV20-1, the J call TRBJ1-1; D is possibly TRBD1 (5 bases). The CDR3 spans 11 residues. Per the germline V gene, CDR1 is DFQATT and CDR2 is SNEGSKA (reference sequence).

This clone has at least ten counts. The chain recombines TRBV18 with TRBJ2-5; 7 bases line up with TRBD2. Per the germline V gene, CDR1 is KGHSH and CDR2 is LQKENI. The J segment lost 1 base and the V segment lost 6 bases, leaving 11 bases of the junction unmatched. This CDR3 is 16 amino acids long. The CDR3 sequence: CASSLVSGVGQETQYF. CDR3 nucleotides: TGTGCCAGCTCCCTCGTAAGCGGGGTCGGCCAAGAGACCCAGTACTTC.

This rearrangement joins TRBV29-1 to TRBJ2-5; 9 nucleotides align to TRBD2. The ends lost 5 bases at V and 4 bases at J; junction bases unmatched: 8. The germline gives CDR1 SQVTM, CDR2 ANQGSEA. CDR3 length: 14 amino acids. The CDR3 DNA is TGCAGCGTTATGGTAGCGGGAGCCCGAGAGACCCAGTACTTC. It codes for CSVMVAGARETQYF. Based on the CDR3 plus reference TRBV29-1 and TRBJ2-5, the full variable domain is SAVISQKPSRDICQRGTSLTIQCQVDSQVTMMFWYRQQPGQSLTLIATANQGSEATYESGFVIDKFPISRPNLTFSTLTVSNMSPEDSSIYLCSVMVAGARETQYFGPGTRLLVL.

The chain is built from TRBV6-5 and TRBJ1-1; unclear D gene. Germline-derived CDR1 and CDR2 are MNHEY and SVGAGI. V was shortened by 6 bases and J by 3 bases, with 17 bases between the two germline ends. The length of the CDR3 is 15 residues. The CDR3 DNA is TGTGCCAGCAGCCCCCTGGGGAGTGCGTACACTGAAGCTTTCTTT. As protein: CASSPLGSAYTEAFF.

The chain couples TRBV15 to TRBJ1-4; D is unclear. The CDR3 has 13 residues. V was pared by 3 bases and J by 7 bases, with 9 bases between. CDR1 is LNHNV and CDR2 is YYDKDF in the germline V gene (reference sequence). The CDR3 nucleotides read TGTGCCACCAGCAGCCAGGAAGTTGAAAAACTGTTTTTT. It encodes CATSSQEVEKLFF.

V and J are TRBV12-5 and TRBJ1-1, with 7 bases fitting TRBD1. The ends lost 4 bases at V and 3 bases at J; junction bases unmatched: 5. Looked up from germline, CDR1 is LGHNT and CDR2 is FRNRAP. The CDR3 runs to 14 residues. The CDR3 here is CASGSGTEDTEAFF. In DNA, the CDR3 is TGTGCTAGTGGTTCCGGGACAGAAGACACTGAAGCTTTCTTT.

The V and J genes are TRBV5-8 and TRBJ1-4, with 7 bases lining up with TRBD1. CDR1 and CDR2 (germline): SGHTS, YDEGEE. Trimming took 0 bases from V and 8 from J; bases not matched to a gene: 10. CDR3 length equals 16 residues. The CDR3 protein is CASSLGQGMGWEKLFF. The CDR3 bases are TGTGCCAGCAGCTTGGGACAGGGAATGGGTTGGGAAAAACTGTTTTTT.